This T cell receptor (beta chain) emerged from a study of PD-1 blockade in classical Hodgkin lymphoma. Whole-study results and caveats: There remain no defined causes for the repertoire differences, which possibly reflect disease activity or prior therapy.

This table comes from immunoSEQ multiplex PCR, and its TCRdb copy is limited to in-frame clones, with some not included. Found here are 55,000 to 60,000 clones, 85% to 95% of them singletons; the top ten hold under 11%. No patient escaped relapse after autologous stem cell transplantation, and brentuximab vedotin exposure varied. The best responses consisted of complete response, partial response or progressive disease. The CDR3 sequence is 16 residues long. The junction had 9 bases not matched to a gene; V was cut back by 3 bases and J by 3 bases. The V gene's germline CDR1 is MNHEY and CDR2 SVGAGI. Worth noting for this clone: The antigen is unknown.

Sequenced material: peripheral blood mononuclear cells (PBMCs), taken before the second cycle of nivolumab. The chain links TRBV6-5 to TRBJ2-3, with TRBD2 identical over 7 bases. The receptor was isolated from a human donor with classical Hodgkin lymphoma. CDR3 protein: CASSYFAGEGTDTQYF. The CDR3 region has the DNA TGTGCCAGCAGTTATTTTGCGGGAGAGGGGACAGATACGCAGTATTTT.